A single T cell receptor beta chain is shown here with its context. Antigen: not known. Per the original methods: The study took CDR3 differences across clinicopathological groups and made a distant-metastasis classifier for papillary thyroid cancer from them. With MiXCR, TCRdb called clones anew from the PCR reads. TCRdb's processing, not the authors' own work, is the source of the V and J calls. The sample has about 69,000 clones; over 12% are singletons. Not a single patient had been given any form of treatment at any point before undergoing thyroid surgery. The data were taken from a study of metastatic and nonmetastatic thyroid tumors. Study context: Repertoires from blood and tumor or nodule tissue of malignant and benign thyroid patients were compared. General study points: Significantly higher TCR beta diversity was reportedly seen in malignant thyroid tumors than benign nodules, in blood and tumor.

The CDR3 is 14 amino acids. The germline CDR1 and CDR2 sequences are KGHSH and LQKENI. With 4 bases clipped from V and 4 bases from J, the junction kept 7 bases outside the gene matches. The specimen was blood. The TCR originated in a male donor with papillary thyroid cancer or a benign thyroid nodule (not recorded which). Some clones in this sample may be carry-over from other donors' samples. The chain links TRBV18 to TRBJ2-7, with 7 bases lining up with TRBD1. The DNA of the CDR3 is TGTGCCAGCTCACTCACAGGGGTTGGATACGAGCAGTACTTC. This translates into CASSLTGVGYEQYF.